This T cell receptor beta chain appears in the sequencing data of a study of blood T cells in healthy people across ages. On the study more broadly: Template switching recovered approximately one barcoded beta molecule for every two T cells.

Combining a sample-barcoded 5' primer with a J-beta primer mix, a second PCR ran for roughly 6 to 12 cycles. TCRdb re-analysed the 5' RACE reads in MiXCR, keeping a single row per CDR3 protein. The repertoire consists of more than 1 million distinct CDR3 sequences, with around 45% occurring once and the leading ten covering under 20%. Germline V gives CDR1 ENHRY, CDR2 SYGVKD. CDR3 length equals 14 residues. Deletions cut 11 bases from V and 2 bases from J, with 16 bases between. Of note for this clonotype: As yet, its antigen is unknown.

Findings of the study overall: Diversity figures based on one million T cells were deemed too low.

The chain carries TRBV10-3 and TRBJ1-5; D not resolved. Material: blood. The TCR comes from an older woman in good health. The DNA for the CDR3 is TGTGCCTCGAAGGGTGCATGGGGCAATCAGCCCCAGCATTTT. Translating gives CASKGAWGNQPQHF.